This T cell receptor (beta chain) was captured by sequencing in a study of T cell responses to AZD1222 COVID-19 vaccine. Study results and limitations: Donors, mostly white British, included more females; clonal diversity was possibly underestimated. The study reported that nearly half of spike-specific TCRs target unmutated variant regions. Repertoires were obtained only post-peak T cell response.

On this clone itself: The antigen remains undetermined.

Measured with immunoSEQ multiplex PCR; TCRdb has only the in-frame clones, and not every one. The data show about 89,000 clones, about 93% seen once. Germline V CDR1 and CDR2: MGHRA, YSYEKL. This CDR3 contains 16 residues. V shed 1 base and J shed 1 base, with 11 bases lying between them. This receptor was identified in an adult who received the AZD1222 COVID-19 vaccine. This material consisted of peripheral blood, taken 28 days after the second AZD1222 dose. The chain links TRBV4-1 to TRBJ1-3; weak D call: TRBD1 (5 bases). The CDR3 spells CASSQGLRTSGNTIYF. The DNA of the CDR3 is TGCGCCAGCAGCCAAGGACTAAGGACATCTGGAAACACCATATATTTT.